This note documents a single TCR beta chain sequence. The authors' processing: Counts of nucleated cells, estimated from reference gene primer amplification, were obtained. Sequenced by immunoSEQ multiplex PCR; TCRdb stores in-frame clones only, minus some. The DNA gave D and trimming, while V, J and clone size come from that table. The table shows about 94,000 clones, with approximately 79% occurring only once. Germline CDR1 and CDR2: SGHAT and FQNNGV. Trimming removed 2 bases from V and 0 bases from J; junction bases left unmatched: 8. The CDR3 loop spans 17 amino acids. Seattle researchers signed up patients amid active infection and tracked them longitudinally. This sample was included in a study of blood T cell repertoires in COVID-19. Study summary: There were acute and convalescent COVID-19 samples, and they came from the United States, Italy and Spain. In each case, the material was cDNA or gDNA derived from T cells, B-cell-depleted T cells, or PBMCs.

The sample taken for sequencing was peripheral blood. This sequence originates from a man in his 70s with COVID-19, enrolled during active disease. This chain links TRBV11-2 with TRBJ2-3; the match to TRBD2 covers 7 bases. Written as DNA, the CDR3 is TGTGCCAGCAGCTTACGACTTAGCGGGCTGAGCACAGATACGCAGTATTTT. Protein: CASSLRLSGLSTDTQYF. Complete variable domain (other parts from reference TRBV11-2 and TRBJ2-3): EAGVAQSPRYKIIEKRQSVAFWCNPISGHATLYWYQQILGQGPKLLIQFQNNGVVDDSQLPKDRFSAERLKGVDSTLKIQPAKLEDSAVYLCASSLRLSGLSTDTQYFGPGTRLTVL.